The 29 T cell receptor beta chains below all came from one sample that was sequenced in a study of T cells in Graves' hyperthyroidism and ophthalmopathy. Amplified TCR beta CDR3 regions came from RNA transcripts. TCR CDR3 regions were first amplified by RT-PCR with HTBI primers. TCRdb re-called the multiplex PCR reads through MiXCR, storing one row per CDR3 protein. The repertoire holds around 420,000 distinct CDR3 sequences, with approximately 14% as singletons. The sequenced sample was blood. The receptors stem from a woman under 30 with Graves' hyperthyroidism.

This clonotype was seen a few times. The chain links TRBV24-1 to TRBJ2-5; 12 nucleotides line up with TRBD2. The V gene's germline CDR1 is KGHDR and CDR2 SFDVKD. The CDR3 spans 17 residues. J was trimmed by 3 bases and V by 3 bases; bases with no gene match: 7. This CDR3 reads CATSDPGLAGIKETQYF. The CDR3 DNA reads TGTGCCACCAGTGATCCTGGACTAGCGGGGATAAAAGAGACCCAGTACTTC.

This clonotype has a count of ten or more. This chain joins TRBV19 and TRBJ2-1, with 8 positions matching TRBD1. V trimming: 7 bases; J trimming: 0 bases; junction bases outside the gene matches: 2. CDR3 length: 14 amino acids. Germline lookup yields CDR1 LNHDA and CDR2 SQIVND (reference sequence). The CDR3 protein is CASTTGGSYNEQFF. The CDR3 DNA follows: TGTGCCAGTACCACAGGGGGCTCCTACAATGAGCAGTTCTTC.

This clonotype was detected many times. The V gene is TRBV7-9, the J gene TRBJ2-1, with D hard to call. The length of the CDR3 is 14 residues. With 5 bases removed from V and 6 bases from J, the gap between germline ends came to 14 bases. Germline CDR1 and CDR2: SEHNR and FQNEAQ (reference sequence). CDR3 sequence reads: CASSLTWTINEQFF. The CDR3, as DNA: TGTGCCAGCAGCCTGACCTGGACCATCAATGAGCAGTTCTTC.

There are many counts of this clonotype. The genes are TRBV6-5 and TRBJ1-3; no clear D gene. V was trimmed by 4 bases and J by 0 bases, leaving 13 bases between them. From germline, CDR1 is MNHEY and CDR2 SVGAGI. The CDR3 contains 16 residues. DNA for the CDR3: TGTGCCAGCAGTTCTAGCGTCGGACGCTCTGGAAACACCATATATTTT. It translates to CASSSSVGRSGNTIYF.

This clonotype was detected ten times or more. V and J are TRBV7-6 and TRBJ2-1; no definite D call. This CDR3 is 15 amino acids long. From germline, CDR1 is SGHVS and CDR2 FNYEAQ. V was shortened by 5 bases and J by 6 bases, with 17 bases between the two germline ends. CDR3 in DNA: TGTGCCAGCAGCCACCCAACAGCACACAGCAATGAGCAGTTCTTC. It translates to CASSHPTAHSNEQFF.

This clonotype was detected many times. V usage is TRBV20-1 and J usage is TRBJ2-3; TRBD2 aligns across 8 bases. V trimming: 2 bases; J trimming: 5 bases; junction bases outside the gene matches: 9. This CDR3 is 15 amino acids long. Germline CDR1 DFQATT, CDR2 SNEGSKA (reference sequence). The CDR3 DNA sequence: TGCAGTGCTAGAAGCCTCGCGGGAGGTGGAGATACGCAGTATTTT. It encodes CSARSLAGGGDTQYF.

The table lists this clonotype with many counts. The genes are TRBV24-1 and TRBJ2-7; 9 bases are shared with TRBD2. Germline CDR1 and CDR2: KGHDR and SFDVKD. This CDR3 comprises 14 residues. V lost 4 bases, J lost 6 bases, and 6 bases stayed unmatched. This CDR3 reads CATSETSREGEQYF. CDR3 nucleotide sequence: TGTGCCACCAGTGAAACTTCGCGGGAGGGCGAGCAGTACTTC.

This clonotype appeared many times. The chain recombines TRBV12-3 or TRBV12-4 with TRBJ1-2; D is unresolved. The V gene lost 7 bases and the J gene lost 8 bases, with 14 bases spanning the gap. The CDR3 contains 12 residues. CDR3 DNA: TGTGCCAGCAAGATCCCCTGGGAGGGCTACACCTTC. Its protein product is CASKIPWEGYTF.

In its sample, this clonotype was seen many times. V is TRBV7-6 and J is TRBJ2-3; tentative D call: TRBD1 (5 bases). Germline values: CDR1 SGHVS, CDR2 FNYEAQ. This CDR3 comprises 15 residues. The germline V and J ends were trimmed by 3 bases and 1 base, with 11 bases remaining between them. CDR3 nucleotide sequence: TGTGCCAGCAGCTTGGGGCCGTCGGGCACAGATACGCAGTATTTT. Translation: CASSLGPSGTDTQYF.

The sample holds a few counts of this clonotype. One base away lies a much larger clone, so this may be a sequencing read error. The gene calls are TRBV3-1 and TRBJ1-2, with D possibly matching TRBD1 (5 bases). The CDR3 extends over 15 amino acids. Trimming stripped 4 bases from V and 2 bases from J, with 14 bases between. The germline V gene has CDR1 LGHDT and CDR2 YNNKEL (reference sequence). CDR3 protein: CASSPEGSSNYGYTF. Here the CDR3 DNA reads TGTGCCAGCAGCCCAGAGGGGAGCTCGAACTATGGCTACACCTTC.

This clonotype was detected only a few times. This chain links TRBV20-1 with TRBJ2-6; possibly TRBD2 for D (5 bases). Looked up from germline, CDR1 is DFQATT and CDR2 is SNEGSKA (reference sequence). With 3 bases removed from V and 1 base from J, the gap between germline ends came to 13 bases. This CDR3 comprises 16 residues. The CDR3 loop is CSARGDPKSGANVLTF. CDR3 DNA: TGCAGTGCTAGGGGAGATCCGAAGTCTGGGGCCAACGTCCTGACTTTC.

This clonotype appeared many times. The chain combines TRBV13 with TRBJ2-7; no firm D call. This CDR3 region has 15 residues. Germline V gene sequence: CDR1 PRHDT, CDR2 FYEKMQ (reference sequence). Trimming shortened V by 6 bases and J by 5 bases, and 20 bases separated the two germline ends. The CDR3 nucleotides read TGTGCCAGCAGTCAAGTCGGAAACGGGCCCCACGAGCAGTACTTC. Translation gives CASSQVGNGPHEQYF.

This sequence joins TRBV11-2 and TRBJ2-1, with D hard to call. The germline V and J ends were trimmed by 0 bases and 7 bases, with 16 bases remaining between them. CDR3 length equals 16 residues. The germline gives CDR1 SGHAT, CDR2 FQNNGV. Here the CDR3 reads CASSLEYLWVENEQFF. In DNA, the CDR3 is TGTGCCAGCAGCTTAGAGTATCTGTGGGTGGAGAATGAGCAGTTCTTC. Full variable domain (outside the CDR3, taken from reference TRBV11-2 and TRBJ2-1): EAGVAQSPRYKIIEKRQSVAFWCNPISGHATLYWYQQILGQGPKLLIQFQNNGVVDDSQLPKDRFSAERLKGVDSTLKIQPAKLEDSAVYLCASSLEYLWVENEQFFGPGTRLTVL.

This chain joins TRBV20-1 and TRBJ2-7, with 7 bases lining up with TRBD1. This CDR3 is 12 amino acids long. The V gene's germline CDR1 is DFQATT and CDR2 SNEGSKA (reference sequence). The V gene end was trimmed by 3 bases and the J gene end by 3 bases; junction bases not matched to a gene: 2. The CDR3 loop is CSARTGNYEQYF. The CDR3 DNA reads TGCAGTGCTAGGACAGGGAACTACGAGCAGTACTTC.

This clonotype was seen repeatedly, ten times or more. The chain links TRBV6-1 to TRBJ1-5; no clear D. Germline values: CDR1 MNHNS, CDR2 SASEGT. V was shortened by 5 bases and J by 5 bases, with 10 bases between the two germline ends. CDR3 size: 13 residues. The CDR3 nucleotides read TGTGCCAGCAGTTCTCCGACTCATCAGCCCCAGCATTTT. Its protein is CASSSPTHQPQHF.

This clonotype was recorded at least ten times. This chain connects TRBV30 to TRBJ2-5; D gene unclear. Germline CDR1 reads GTSNPN; CDR2 reads SVGIG (reference sequence). V shed 5 bases and J shed 5 bases, with 9 bases lying between them. The CDR3 runs 11 residues. CDR3 in DNA: TGTGCCTGGGGCCGAACGGAGACCCAGTACTTC. This codes for CAWGRTETQYF. The whole variable domain, filled in from reference TRBV30 and TRBJ2-5, reads SQTIHQWPATLVQPVGSPLSLECTVEGTSNPNLYWYRQAAGRGLQLLFYSVGIGQISSEVPQNLSASRPQDRQFILSSKKLLLSDSGFYLCAWGRTETQYFGPGTRLLVL.

This chain uses TRBV6-1 with TRBJ2-3; the D gene is possibly TRBD2 (6 bases). CDR1 is MNHNS, CDR2 SASEGT, per germline. Trimming shortened V by 11 bases and J by 6 bases, and 21 bases separated the two germline ends. The CDR3 is made up of 14 amino acids. The CDR3 loop is CACGRGRWVDTQYF. Here the CDR3 DNA reads TGTGCCTGTGGACGGGGGAGATGGGTTGATACGCAGTATTTT.

This clonotype was counted many times. The chain links TRBV28 to TRBJ1-6; D is possibly TRBD1 (5 bases). Trimming removed 6 bases at V and 7 bases at J, with 22 bases between. Looked up from germline, CDR1 is MDHEN and CDR2 is SYDVKM. The CDR3 totals 17 residues. The CDR3 loop reads CASRRFRGIGGNSPLHF. The CDR3 nucleotides read TGTGCCAGCAGGAGGTTCCGCGGGATCGGGGGAAATTCACCCCTCCACTTT.

This clonotype was counted at least ten times. The V and J genes are TRBV6-1 and TRBJ2-5; 7 bases match TRBD2. CDR1 is MNHNS, CDR2 SASEGT, per germline. The CDR3 loop spans 20 amino acids. V shed 1 base, J shed 1 base, and the junction held 18 bases outside the gene matches. In DNA form, the CDR3 reads TGTGCCAGCAGTGAAGAAAGACTAGCCCTTTTGTCTTTTCGCCAAGAGACCCAGTACTTC. Protein: CASSEERLALLSFRQETQYF.

This clonotype has a handful of counts. J is TRBJ1-2 and V is TRBV13; D perhaps matches TRBD1 (5 bases). CDR3 length: 15 residues. V gave up 1 base and J gave up 4 bases, with 13 bases separating them. CDR1 PRHDT and CDR2 FYEKMQ come from the germline V gene (reference sequence). The CDR3 reads CASSLVGEAGYGYTF. The CDR3 DNA sequence: TGTGCCAGCAGCTTAGTGGGGGAGGCCGGCTATGGCTACACCTTC.

This clonotype was seen many times. V gene TRBV30 combines with J gene TRBJ1-1; D might be TRBD1 (5 bases). CDR1 and CDR2 (germline): GTSNPN, SVGIG (reference sequence). CDR3 length equals 13 residues. V was pared by 5 bases and J by 2 bases, with 12 bases between. DNA for the CDR3: TGTGCCTGGGCAGACAGAGACAACACTGAAGCTTTCTTT. Translation gives CAWADRDNTEAFF.

This clonotype was seen a few times. The chain is built from TRBV6-1 and TRBJ1-4, with 8 bases that match TRBD1. Germline V gene lookup returns CDR1 MNHNS and CDR2 SASEGT. The V gene end was trimmed by 7 bases and the J gene end by 0 bases; junction bases not matched to a gene: 4. The length of the CDR3 is 15 residues. The CDR3 sequence is CASTGGSATNEKLFF. CDR3 coding DNA: TGTGCCAGCACAGGGGGCTCCGCAACTAATGAAAAACTGTTTTTT.

The chain employs TRBV20-1 and TRBJ2-3; possible D gene TRBD2, 5 bases. Trimming shortened V by 4 bases and J by 5 bases, and 10 bases separated the two germline ends. In germline, CDR1 is DFQATT, CDR2 SNEGSKA (reference sequence). CDR3 length: 12 amino acids. DNA of the CDR3: TGCAGTGCTATGGGAGTTGAAGATACGCAGTATTTT. Translation gives CSAMGVEDTQYF.

This clonotype came up once. J is TRBJ2-5 and V is TRBV10-3; D not resolved. Germline V gene lookup returns CDR1 ENHRY and CDR2 SYGVKD. V lost 2 bases and J 4 bases, leaving 11 bases between the germline ends. The CDR3 is made up of 14 amino acids. This CDR3 is CAISEPYLAETQYF. CDR3 sequence (DNA): TGTGCCATCAGTGAGCCTTATCTGGCAGAGACCCAGTACTTC.

This clonotype came up many times. The chain carries TRBV20-1 and TRBJ2-1; possibly TRBD1 or TRBD2 for D (6 bases each). The CDR3 runs 14 residues. V was trimmed by 4 bases and J by 8 bases, leaving 18 bases between them. Germline assignment: CDR1 DFQATT and CDR2 SNEGSKA (reference sequence). The CDR3 loop reads CSAKGGLKRDEQFF. CDR3 DNA sequence: TGCAGTGCTAAGGGGGGATTGAAACGCGATGAGCAGTTCTTC.

The table lists this clonotype with many counts. This chain connects TRBV7-8 to TRBJ2-3; TRBD2 agrees at 7 bases. This CDR3 spans 18 amino acids. The ends lost 8 bases at V and 3 bases at J; junction bases unmatched: 20. The germline V gene encodes CDR1 SGHVS and CDR2 FQNEAQ. The CDR3 coding sequence is TGTGCCAGCCTTCGGCGGGACTACCGATATTGGGCTACAGATACGCAGTATTTT. Protein: CASLRRDYRYWATDTQYF.

The chain links TRBV5-4 to TRBJ2-2; possibly TRBD1 or TRBD2 for D (5 bases each). In germline, CDR1 is SGHNT, CDR2 YYREEE (reference sequence). The CDR3 is made up of 14 amino acids. Deletions cut 4 bases from V and 8 bases from J, with 15 bases between. CDR3 DNA: TGTGCCAGCAGCCCAACGGGGCCGGGGGGGGAGCTGTTTTTT. Protein sequence: CASSPTGPGGELFF.

This clonotype was detected many times. V usage is TRBV7-9 and J usage is TRBJ1-2; 9 bases match TRBD1. Germline V CDR1 and CDR2: SEHNR, FQNEAQ (reference sequence). The CDR3 sequence is 15 residues long. The V segment lost 5 bases and the J segment 2 bases; nucleotides outside the gene matches: 6. CDR3 nucleotide sequence: TGTGCCAGCAGCCTTACCGGGACAGGGAACTATGGCTACACCTTC. Its protein product is CASSLTGTGNYGYTF.

This clonotype occurred many times. The V call is TRBV3-1, the J call TRBJ1-2; D unclear. V lost 0 bases, J lost 6 bases, and 14 bases lay in between. The length of the CDR3 is 15 residues. Germline CDR1 LGHDT, CDR2 YNNKEL (reference sequence). DNA for the CDR3: TGTGCCAGCAGCCAAGATGGATCGGAGTACCATGGCTACACCTTC. Translation gives CASSQDGSEYHGYTF.